This TCR beta chain comes out of a study of molecular identifiers for immune sequencing clone quantification. Findings of the study overall: Clones exceeding 20 RNA copies carried over 98% of effector molecules but under 1% of naive-cell molecules.

One entry per CDR3 protein, called by TCRdb with MiXCR from the PCR reads. This sample has 55,000 to 75,000 distinct CDR3 sequences, with 15% to 20% found just once. Naive CD8 libraries came from approximately 20,000 to 980,000 sorted cells with 10%, 30% or 50% RNA. Naive CD8 T cells were picked out by sorting for CD8+CD4-CCR7+CD45RA+. This clonotype showed up many times. Its antigen is not known. V was trimmed by 0 bases and J by 2 bases, leaving 8 bases between them. The CDR3 is 15 amino acids. Germline CDR1 is MNHEY and CDR2 is SVGEGT. The chain carries TRBV6-2 or TRBV6-3 and TRBJ1-5; D unresolved. The sample taken for sequencing was naive CD8+ T cells from blood, with Jurkat cell RNA spiked in. Subset in this sample: FACS-sorted CD8+CD4-CCR7+CD45RA+ naive T cells. This receptor was obtained from a human donor in good health. Some libraries in this study had Jurkat cell RNA spiked in. The CDR3, as DNA: TGTGCCAGCAGTTACTCTCCTAGGGGCAATCAGCCCCAGCATTTT. It translates to CASSYSPRGNQPQHF.